A single sample gave rise to the 6 T cell receptor beta chains below, sequenced in a study of T cell changes during pregnancy in multiple sclerosis. Data came from immunoSEQ multiplex PCR; TCRdb stores just in-frame clones and leaves some out. The repertoire consists of 75,000 to 100,000 clones, with around 92% occurring once and the leading ten covering 2% to 3%. This material consisted of peripheral blood, taken after pregnancy. The receptor set was obtained from a female donor in good health, enrolled as a control in a pregnancy study.

This clone was observed once. This chain joins TRBV18 and TRBJ2-5, with unresolved D. From germline, CDR1 is KGHSH and CDR2 LQKENI. This CDR3 is built from 14 residues. The germline V and J ends were trimmed by 0 bases and 7 bases, with 12 bases remaining between them. Here the CDR3 reads CASSPPNPPVTQYF. In DNA, the CDR3 is TGTGCCAGCTCACCACCGAATCCGCCGGTGACCCAGTACTTC.

The V call is TRBV29-1, the J call TRBJ2-7; D is undetermined. The CDR3 has 12 residues. From germline, CDR1 is SQVTM and CDR2 ANQGSEA. V was trimmed by 4 bases and J by 2 bases, leaving 9 bases between them. This CDR3 reads CSVVGSTYEQYF. The CDR3 region has the DNA TGCAGCGTTGTTGGCAGTACCTACGAGCAGTACTTC.

This clone has a handful of counts. Here the CDR3 DNA reads TGTGCCAGCAGGAGGGCAGTAGGTGGCTACACCTTC. It yields the protein CASRRAVGGYTF. The chain combines TRBV6-5 with TRBJ1-2; D not certain. Germline V gives CDR1 MNHEY, CDR2 SVGAGI. V lost 6 bases, J lost 7 bases, and 12 bases lay in between. The CDR3 consists of 12 residues.

The chain carries TRBV18 and TRBJ2-1, with D perhaps TRBD2 (6 bases). Germline values: CDR1 KGHSH, CDR2 LQKENI. This CDR3 has 19 amino acids. The V end was cut by 1 base, the J end by 3 bases, with 22 bases between. CDR3 protein: CASSPRRDPVRGSYNEQFF. CDR3 DNA sequence: TGTGCCAGCTCACCACGGCGGGACCCCGTCAGAGGGAGCTACAATGAGCAGTTCTTC.

The chain uses TRBV6-1 and TRBJ1-1, with D perhaps matching TRBD1 (6 bases). The V end lost 3 bases, the J end lost 1 base, and 9 bases lay between the germline ends. Germline-derived CDR1 and CDR2 are MNHNS and SASEGT. CDR3 length equals 14 residues. The CDR3 loop reads CASSEGTTNTEAFF. The CDR3 DNA reads as TGTGCCAGCAGTGAGGGGACAACGAACACTGAAGCTTTCTTT.

The rearrangement links TRBV28 to TRBJ2-1; TRBD1 is a possible D gene (6 bases). CDR1 is MDHEN and CDR2 is SYDVKM in the germline V gene. This CDR3 spans 13 amino acids. V lost 5 bases to trimming and J lost 8 bases, with 13 bases between them. The CDR3, as DNA: TGTGCCAGCAGTAAACCGGGACAATATGAGCAGTTCTTC. Residues: CASSKPGQYEQFF.